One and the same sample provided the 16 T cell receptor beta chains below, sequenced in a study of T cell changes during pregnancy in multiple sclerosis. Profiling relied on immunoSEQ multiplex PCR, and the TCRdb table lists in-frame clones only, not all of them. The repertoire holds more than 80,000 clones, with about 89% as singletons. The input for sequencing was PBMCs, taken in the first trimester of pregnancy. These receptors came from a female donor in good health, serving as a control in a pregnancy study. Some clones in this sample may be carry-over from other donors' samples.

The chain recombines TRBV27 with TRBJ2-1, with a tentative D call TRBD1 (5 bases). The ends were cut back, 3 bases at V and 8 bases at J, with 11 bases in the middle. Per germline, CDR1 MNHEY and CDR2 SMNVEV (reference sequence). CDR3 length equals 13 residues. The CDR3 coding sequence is TGTGCCAGCAGTTTTCTGGGGCTGGATGAGCAGTTCTTC. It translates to CASSFLGLDEQFF.

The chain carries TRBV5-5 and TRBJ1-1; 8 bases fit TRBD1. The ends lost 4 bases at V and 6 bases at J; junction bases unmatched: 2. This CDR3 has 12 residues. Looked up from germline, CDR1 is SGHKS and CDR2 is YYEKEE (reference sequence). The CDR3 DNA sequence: TGTGCCAGCAGCCCACAGGGGGCTGAAGCTTTCTTT. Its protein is CASSPQGAEAFF.

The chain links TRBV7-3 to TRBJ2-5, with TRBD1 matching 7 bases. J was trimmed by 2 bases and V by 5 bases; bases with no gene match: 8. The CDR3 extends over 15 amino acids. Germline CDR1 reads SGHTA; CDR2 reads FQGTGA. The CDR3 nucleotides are TGTGCCAGCAGCCCCGGGGACAGCCTTCAAGAGACCCAGTACTTC. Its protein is CASSPGDSLQETQYF.

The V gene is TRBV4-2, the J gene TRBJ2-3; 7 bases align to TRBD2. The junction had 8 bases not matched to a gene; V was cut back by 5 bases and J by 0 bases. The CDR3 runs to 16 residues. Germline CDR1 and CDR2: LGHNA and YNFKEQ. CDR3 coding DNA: TGTGCCAGCAGCGTGGCTAGCGGACCTAGCACAGATACGCAGTATTTT. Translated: CASSVASGPSTDTQYF.

As DNA, the CDR3 is TGTGCCAGCAGCTTAGGGGCAGGCAACACTGAAGCTTTCTTT. It codes for CASSLGAGNTEAFF. V is TRBV11-3 and J is TRBJ1-1; D not resolved. The CDR3 extends over 14 amino acids. V gave up 1 base and J gave up 2 bases, with 8 bases separating them. CDR1 and CDR2 (germline): SGHNT, YENEEA.

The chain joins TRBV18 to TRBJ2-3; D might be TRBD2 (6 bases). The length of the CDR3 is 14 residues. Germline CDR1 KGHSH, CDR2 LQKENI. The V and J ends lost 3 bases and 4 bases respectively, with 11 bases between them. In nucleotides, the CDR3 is TGTGCCAGCTCACCTTCCCGGGAGTCAGATACGCAGTATTTT. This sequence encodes CASSPSRESDTQYF.

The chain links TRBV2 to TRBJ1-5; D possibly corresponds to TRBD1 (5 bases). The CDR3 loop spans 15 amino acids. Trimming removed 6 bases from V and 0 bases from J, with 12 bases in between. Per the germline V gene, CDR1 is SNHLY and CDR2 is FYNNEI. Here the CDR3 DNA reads TGTGCCAGCAGGGGTTGGGGGGATAGCAATCAGCCCCAGCATTTT. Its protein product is CASRGWGDSNQPQHF.

CDR3 bases: TGCGCCAGCAGCTCGACCCCGCCGAGACAAGGCGGAAACACCATATATTTT. Protein sequence: CASSSTPPRQGGNTIYF. The gene calls are TRBV5-1 and TRBJ1-3; D not certain. The CDR3 sequence is 17 residues long. The germline V gene encodes CDR1 SGHRS and CDR2 YFSETQ. Deletions cut 3 bases from V and 4 bases from J, with 20 bases between.

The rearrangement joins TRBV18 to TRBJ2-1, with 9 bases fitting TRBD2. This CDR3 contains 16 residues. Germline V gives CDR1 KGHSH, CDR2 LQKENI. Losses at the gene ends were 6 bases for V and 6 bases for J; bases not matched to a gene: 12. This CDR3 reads CASSPVALAGFNEQFF. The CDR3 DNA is TGTGCCAGCTCCCCTGTGGCACTAGCGGGCTTCAATGAGCAGTTCTTC.

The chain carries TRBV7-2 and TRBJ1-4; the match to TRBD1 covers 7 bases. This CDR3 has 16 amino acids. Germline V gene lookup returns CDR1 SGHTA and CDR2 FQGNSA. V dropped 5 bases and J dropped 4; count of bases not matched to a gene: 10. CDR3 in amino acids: CASSGKTGFGNEKLFF. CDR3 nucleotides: TGTGCCAGCAGCGGGAAGACAGGGTTCGGTAATGAAAAACTGTTTTTT.

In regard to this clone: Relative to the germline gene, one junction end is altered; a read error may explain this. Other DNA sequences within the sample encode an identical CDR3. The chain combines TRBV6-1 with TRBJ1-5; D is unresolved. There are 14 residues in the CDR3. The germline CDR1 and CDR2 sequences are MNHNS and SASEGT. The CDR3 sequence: CASSGAAENQPQHF. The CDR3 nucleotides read TGCGCCAGCAGTGGTGCGGCAGAGAATCAGCCCCAGCATTTT.

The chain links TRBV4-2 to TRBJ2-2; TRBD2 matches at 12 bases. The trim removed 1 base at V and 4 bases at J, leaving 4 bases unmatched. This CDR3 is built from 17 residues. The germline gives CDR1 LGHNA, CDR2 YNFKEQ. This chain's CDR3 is CASSQASGGESTGELFF. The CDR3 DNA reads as TGTGCCAGCAGCCAAGCTAGCGGGGGGGAAAGCACCGGGGAGCTGTTTTTT.

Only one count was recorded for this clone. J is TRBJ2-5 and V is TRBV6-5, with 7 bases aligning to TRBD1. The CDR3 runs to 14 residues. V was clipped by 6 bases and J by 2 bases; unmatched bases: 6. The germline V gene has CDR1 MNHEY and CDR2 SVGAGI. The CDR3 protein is CASRPGTVQETQYF. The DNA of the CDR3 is TGTGCCAGCAGACCAGGGACAGTTCAAGAGACCCAGTACTTC.

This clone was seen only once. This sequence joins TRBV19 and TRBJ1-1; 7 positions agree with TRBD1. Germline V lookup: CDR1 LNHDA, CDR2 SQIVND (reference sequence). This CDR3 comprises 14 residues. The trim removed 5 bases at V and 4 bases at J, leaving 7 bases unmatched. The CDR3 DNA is TGTGCCAGTAGTCTTGGACAGGCGGGCACTGAAGCTTTCTTT. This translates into CASSLGQAGTEAFF.

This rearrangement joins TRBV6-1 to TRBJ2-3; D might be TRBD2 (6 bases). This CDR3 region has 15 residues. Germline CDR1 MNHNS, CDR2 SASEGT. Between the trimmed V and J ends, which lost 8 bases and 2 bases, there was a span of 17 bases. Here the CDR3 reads CASPDRRALTDTQYF. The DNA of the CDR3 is TGTGCCAGCCCCGATCGGAGGGCCCTCACAGATACGCAGTATTTT.

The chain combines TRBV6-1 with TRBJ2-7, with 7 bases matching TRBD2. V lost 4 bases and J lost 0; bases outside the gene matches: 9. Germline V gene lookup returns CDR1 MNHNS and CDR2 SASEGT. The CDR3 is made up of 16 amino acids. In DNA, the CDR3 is TGTGCCAGCAGTGGGGGGGGAGCGCGCTACTCCTACGAGCAGTACTTC. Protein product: CASSGGGARYSYEQYF.